The sequence of this T cell receptor (beta chain) was determined in a study of T cell changes during pregnancy in multiple sclerosis. TCRdb's table, derived via immunoSEQ multiplex PCR, lists solely in-frame clones and lacks some. The sample lists some 60,000 clones, around 93% occurring once. The V gene's germline CDR1 is SQVTM and CDR2 ANQGSEA. J gave up 3 bases and V 7 bases, and 5 bases lay outside the gene matches. The CDR3 is 12 residues long. Source: peripheral blood, taken after pregnancy. This chain uses TRBV29-1 with TRBJ2-7; 8 bases agree with TRBD1. The source of this sequence is a female donor with multiple sclerosis, enrolled in a pregnancy study. In DNA, the CDR3 is TGCAGCGCGGGACAGGTGGGCTACGAGCAGTACTTC. Encoded protein: CSAGQVGYEQYF.